This TCR beta chain comes out of a study of beta chain features in type 1 diabetes. All of the isolated RNA was reverse transcribed, so expressed TCRB transcripts were sequenced. Clones were read by immunoSEQ multiplex PCR, and TCRdb kept only the in-frame ones, dropping some. The table has around 430,000 clones, 30% seen once. The length of the CDR3 is 14 residues. V was pared by 4 bases and J by 5 bases, with 12 bases between. Germline values: CDR1 LGHNA, CDR2 YSLEER. This sequence joins TRBV4-3 and TRBJ2-1; D gene unclear. This TCR was sampled from a man aged 18 to 29 in good health. Sequenced: naive CD4+ T cells from blood. The CDR3 protein is CASSPPTSNNEQFF. In nucleotides, the CDR3 is TGCGCCAGCAGCCCGCCGACTTCGAACAATGAGCAGTTCTTC.